This is a list of T cell receptor beta chains from one sample in a study of Ad26.COV2.S vaccination and SARS-CoV-2 variants. Profiled with immunoSEQ multiplex PCR; TCRdb holds only in-frame clones, not every one. The sample has some 300,000 clones, 85% to 90% seen once. This sample comprised peripheral blood, obtained in a trial of Ad26.COV2.S vaccine versus placebo. All receptors come from a person between 18 and 60 years old who received the Ad26.COV2.S COVID-19 vaccine or a placebo. Both conserved end residues are part of each CDR3. A D gene is named only where the DNA matches it firmly. For some rows the clone size is stated as once, few or many, or as a class when expanded; others skip it.

TRBV5-4,TRBJ2-3,NA,NA,CASSPVGSGSTDTQYF,TGTGCCAGCAGCCCTGTGGGCTCCGGGTCCACAGATACGCAGTATTTT
TRBV5-1,TRBJ2-1,TRBD2,NA,CASSWGGNNEQFF,TGCGCCAGCAGCTGGGGGGGAAACAATGAGCAGTTCTTC
TRBV7-2,TRBJ1-3,NA,NA,CASSLQALGAGHTIYF,TGTGCCAGCAGCCTACAGGCCCTAGGTGCCGGGCACACCATATATTTT
TRBV5-4,TRBJ2-1,NA,few,CASSLINRDRGDEQFF,TGTGCCAGCAGCTTAATTAACAGGGATAGAGGGGATGAGCAGTTCTTC
TRBV7-2,TRBJ2-3,TRBD2,NA,CASSLRTSGSTDTQYF,TGTGCCAGCAGCTTAAGGACTAGCGGGAGCACAGATACGCAGTATTTT
TRBV25-1,TRBJ2-1,NA,NA,CASSASGRWDSAYNEQFF,TGTGCCAGCAGTGCAAGCGGGCGATGGGACAGTGCCTACAATGAGCAGTTCTTC
TRBV9,TRBJ2-3,NA,once,CASSARTFTDTQYF,TGTGCCAGCAGCGCCCGGACTTTCACAGATACGCAGTATTTT
TRBV6-5,TRBJ2-7,TRBD2,NA,CASSYSRTSGVLLQYF,TGTGCCAGCAGTTACTCACGGACTAGCGGGGTGCTGCTGCAGTACTTC
TRBV11-2,TRBJ2-7,TRBD1,NA,CASSFTRDSYEQYF,TGTGCCAGCAGCTTTACCCGGGACAGCTACGAGCAGTACTTC
TRBV5-4,TRBJ2-1,NA,once,CASSTDGSSYNEQFF,TGTGCCAGCAGCACGGACGGATCCTCCTACAATGAGCAGTTCTTC
TRBV5-6,TRBJ1-1,NA,NA,CASSHRGNTEAFF,TGTGCCAGCAGCCACCGTGGGAACACTGAAGCTTTCTTT
TRBV20-1,TRBJ2-1,NA,NA,CSASIGGAISEQFF,TGCAGTGCTAGTATCGGGGGAGCCATTTCCGAGCAGTTCTTC
TRBV7-2,TRBJ2-7,TRBD1,NA,CASRLGQGYTYEQYF,TGTGCCAGCAGATTAGGACAGGGTTATACGTACGAGCAGTACTTC
TRBV9,TRBJ2-7,TRBD2,NA,CASSRGGVNPYEQYF,TGTGCCAGCAGCCGGGGAGGGGTTAACCCCTACGAGCAGTACTTC
TRBV25-1,TRBJ2-3,NA,NA,CASSSPLGLGTDTQYF,TGTGCCAGCAGTTCACCGCTCGGACTCGGCACAGATACGCAGTATTTT
TRBV19,TRBJ1-1,NA,few,CASRGGTGDATGFRLAFF,TGTGCCAGTCGAGGCGGGACGGGGGATGCGACGGGCTTTCGTTTGGCTTTCTTT
TRBV5-4,TRBJ2-3,TRBD2,few,CASSRGTSGGLGTDTQYF,TGTGCCAGCAGCCGGGGGACTAGCGGGGGGCTGGGCACAGATACGCAGTATTTT
TRBV5-8,TRBJ1-6,TRBD1,NA,CASSPRTGFNSPLHF,TGTGCCAGCAGCCCTAGGACAGGGTTTAATTCACCCCTCCACTTT
TRBV9,TRBJ2-2,NA,NA,CASSTRAGIDTGELFF,TGTGCCAGCAGCACCCGGGCAGGGATCGATACCGGGGAGCTGTTTTTT
TRBV7-9,TRBJ1-4,TRBD1,NA,CASSSDRETNEKLFF,TGTGCCAGCAGCTCTGACAGGGAGACTAATGAAAAACTGTTTTTT
TRBV7-9,TRBJ1-1,NA,NA,CASSHPPQNSKAFF,TGTGCCAGCAGCCACCCCCCGCAGAATTCTAAAGCTTTCTTT
TRBV7-2,TRBJ2-1,TRBD2,NA,CASSLVGRGGGEQFF,TGTGCCAGCAGCTTAGTTGGGCGGGGGGGTGGTGAGCAGTTCTTC
TRBV7-9,TRBJ1-2,NA,NA,CASSLEHVYGYTF,TGTGCCAGCAGCTTAGAACATGTCTATGGCTACACCTTC
TRBV7-2,TRBJ2-1,TRBD1,NA,CASTFRPGQGSNEQFF,TGTGCCAGCACTTTTCGACCGGGACAGGGATCGAATGAGCAGTTCTTC
TRBV15,TRBJ2-7,NA,NA,CATSREQGYEQYF,TGTGCCACCAGCAGAGAACAGGGTTACGAGCAGTACTTC
TRBV10-2,TRBJ1-2,TRBD1,NA,CASSRTLTGQTANYGYTF,TGCGCCAGCAGTAGAACCCTTACGGGACAGACTGCCAACTATGGCTACACCTTC
TRBV19,TRBJ2-5,TRBD2,NA,CATSRGGAVMEETQYF,TGTGCCACGTCTCGCGGGGGGGCCGTTATGGAAGAGACCCAGTACTTC
TRBV5-6,TRBJ1-2,NA,few,CASSLVLADVRYTF,TGTGCCAGCAGCTTGGTTCTGGCGGATGTACGCTACACCTTC